This passage covers 32 T cell receptor beta chains from one sample sequenced in a study of T-cell memory formation after mild COVID-19. TCRdb recomputed calls from the 5' RACE reads with MiXCR, one row per CDR3 protein. The sample consists of around 250,000 distinct CDR3 sequences, around 17% of them appearing once. Input material: PBMCs or a T cell subset sorted from them (not recorded which). These receptors originate from a man between 18 and 35 years old who had mild COVID-19 (a few samples of this study predate the infection). Cell type and time point are not known.

This rearrangement joins TRBV4-1 to TRBJ2-1, with TRBD2 matching over 7 bases. The CDR3 consists of 15 residues. The germline V gene has CDR1 MGHRA and CDR2 YSYEKL. J was trimmed by 5 bases and V by 2 bases; bases with no gene match: 6. The CDR3 loop is CASSQSYLADNEQFF. CDR3 coding DNA: TGCGCCAGCAGCCAATCCTACCTAGCGGACAATGAGCAGTTCTTC.

This clonotype was found a few times. The J gene is TRBJ1-2, the V gene TRBV5-1; TRBD1 matches 11 bases. The CDR3 is 15 amino acids. Germline V gene lookup returns CDR1 SGHRS and CDR2 YFSETQ. V was clipped by 3 bases and J by 2 bases; unmatched bases: 3. The CDR3 DNA reads TGCGCCAGCAGCTCGAGGGACAGGGGGAACTATGGCTACACCTTC. Encoded protein: CASSSRDRGNYGYTF.

This rearrangement joins TRBV29-1 to TRBJ1-2, with 7 bases matching TRBD1. This CDR3 comprises 14 residues. The ends lost 1 base at V and 6 bases at J; junction bases unmatched: 8. Looked up from germline, CDR1 is SQVTM and CDR2 is ANQGSEA. The CDR3 sequence is CSVEAPGQRDGYTF. CDR3 in DNA: TGCAGCGTTGAAGCCCCGGGACAGAGAGATGGCTACACCTTC.

This clonotype was observed a few times. The chain combines TRBV7-6 with TRBJ2-5, with 7 bases fitting TRBD2. CDR3 length: 16 amino acids. V trimming: 5 bases; J trimming: 5 bases; junction bases outside the gene matches: 14. CDR1 and CDR2 from the germline V gene are SGHVS and FNYEAQ. The CDR3 spells CASSLSRTRPVETQYF. CDR3 DNA: TGTGCCAGCAGCCTCTCGCGGACTAGACCAGTTGAGACCCAGTACTTC.

The chain employs TRBV5-1 and TRBJ2-3; possibly TRBD1 for D (7 bases). With 1 base removed from V and 3 bases from J, the gap between germline ends came to 18 bases. Looked up from germline, CDR1 is SGHRS and CDR2 is YFSETQ. CDR3 size: 17 residues. CDR3 loop: CASSLRPGGKGTDTQYF. CDR3 nucleotide sequence: TGCGCCAGCAGCTTGAGACCAGGGGGGAAAGGGACAGATACGCAGTATTTT.

This clonotype was seen more than once but under ten times. It is likely a read error, because the conserved phenylalanine at the end of the CDR3 is missing. The limits of the CDR3 on the DNA are not certain, so only TCRdb's listed CDR3 is given. The chain combines TRBV10-3 with TRBJ1-2; the table's D gene call, TRBD1, was not cross checked with the DNA. Per the germline V gene, CDR1 is ENHRY and CDR2 is SYGVKD. From its first to its last residue, the CDR3 has 13 amino acids. This chain's CDR3 is CAISESESGQLSL.

The chain employs TRBV9 and TRBJ2-1; TRBD1 might be the D (6 bases). The V end lost 3 bases, the J end lost 0 bases, and 13 bases lay between the germline ends. Germline CDR1 is SGDLS and CDR2 is YYNGEE. CDR3 size: 16 residues. The CDR3 DNA is TGTGCCAGCAGCGCCTGGGGGACAACCTCCTACAATGAGCAGTTCTTC. This gives the protein CASSAWGTTSYNEQFF.

J is TRBJ2-2 and V is TRBV15, with no clear D. The length of the CDR3 is 12 residues. Germline-derived CDR1 and CDR2 are LNHNV and YYDKDF (reference sequence). Deletions cut 1 base from V and 6 bases from J, with 3 bases between. The DNA of the CDR3 is TGTGCCACCAGCAGAGGACCCGGGGAGCTGTTTTTT. The encoded protein is CATSRGPGELFF.

This clonotype came up a few times. The V gene is TRBV9, the J gene TRBJ1-1; D is unclear. CDR1 and CDR2 (germline): SGDLS, YYNGEE. CDR3 size: 15 residues. V shed 0 bases and J shed 0 bases, with 9 bases lying between them. The DNA for the CDR3 is TGTGCCAGCAGCGTAGACGGAGCCATGAACACTGAAGCTTTCTTT. Amino acid sequence: CASSVDGAMNTEAFF.

This chain connects TRBV3-1 to TRBJ2-1; 8 nucleotides align to TRBD1. The J segment lost 8 bases and the V segment lost 6 bases, leaving 6 bases of the junction unmatched. The CDR3 sequence is 13 residues long. The germline V gene has CDR1 LGHDT and CDR2 YNNKEL (reference sequence). The chain's CDR3 is CASSTGGFDEQFF. The CDR3 bases are TGTGCCAGCAGTACAGGGGGATTCGATGAGCAGTTCTTC.

This clonotype was found a few times. This sequence joins TRBV5-1 and TRBJ2-1; D is unresolved. The CDR3 extends over 14 amino acids. Deletions cut 8 bases from V and 2 bases from J, with 14 bases between. Germline CDR1 is SGHRS and CDR2 is YFSETQ. CDR3 DNA: TGCGCCAGTTCGGGTTTAAGTACCTACAATGAGCAGTTCTTC. Its translation: CASSGLSTYNEQFF. The whole variable domain, filled in from reference TRBV5-1 and TRBJ2-1, reads KAGVTQTPRYLIKTRGQQVTLSCSPISGHRSVSWYQQTPGQGLQFLFEYFSETQRNKGNFPGRFSGRQFSNSRSEMNVSTLELGDSALYLCASSGLSTYNEQFFGPGTRLTVL.

This clonotype was detected a few times. The chain combines TRBV7-9 with TRBJ2-7, with D perhaps TRBD1 or TRBD2 (5 bases each). Trimming took 2 bases from V and 8 from J, leaving 16 bases between them. CDR1 SEHNR and CDR2 FQNEAQ come from the germline V gene (reference sequence). The CDR3 loop spans 14 amino acids. The CDR3, as DNA: TGTGCCAGCAGCTTATCTACCTTATTGGGACAGCAGTACTTC. Its translation is CASSLSTLLGQQYF.

The chain joins TRBV4-3 to TRBJ2-5; D uncertain. V was pared by 0 bases and J by 5 bases, with 10 bases between. The CDR3 covers 14 residues. Looked up from germline, CDR1 is LGHNA and CDR2 is YSLEER. Here the CDR3 reads CASSQDEVRETQYF. Written as DNA, the CDR3 is TGCGCCAGCAGCCAAGATGAGGTGCGGGAGACCCAGTACTTC.

This clonotype was observed a handful of times. This rearrangement joins TRBV24-1 to TRBJ2-7; 7 bases are a match to TRBD1. The CDR3 spans 15 residues. V shed 6 bases, J shed 3 bases, and the junction held 10 bases outside the gene matches. From germline, CDR1 is KGHDR and CDR2 SFDVKD. Here the CDR3 reads CATSRTTGNSYEQYF. The CDR3 nucleotides read TGTGCCACCAGTCGAACGACAGGGAACAGCTACGAGCAGTACTTC.

This clonotype showed up just a few times. The chain joins TRBV28 to TRBJ2-3; TRBD2 matches 9 bases. The CDR3 runs 13 residues. Germline CDR1 is MDHEN and CDR2 is SYDVKM. V was clipped by 8 bases and J by 5 bases; unmatched bases: 5. The CDR3 coding sequence is TGTGCCAGCGGGACTAGCAATCAAGATACGCAGTATTTT. Translating gives CASGTSNQDTQYF.

This clonotype was observed a handful of times. The V and J genes are TRBV11-2 and TRBJ2-1, with D tentatively TRBD1 or TRBD2 (5 bases each). The CDR3 spans 16 residues. V dropped 1 base and J dropped 6 bases, with 16 bases sitting between them. Germline lookup yields CDR1 SGHAT and CDR2 FQNNGV. The CDR3 coding sequence is TGTGCCAGCAGCTTAGCCTGGGGCGGTGGGAGCAATGAGCAGTTCTTC. Translated: CASSLAWGGGSNEQFF.

This clonotype was counted a few times. The chain couples TRBV5-1 to TRBJ1-1; TRBD1 aligns across 7 bases. The CDR3 has 15 residues. J was trimmed by 4 bases and V by 4 bases; bases with no gene match: 10. Germline V gene data show CDR1 as SGHRS and CDR2 as YFSETQ. CDR3 bases: TGCGCCAGCAGCCGCTTAGGGGGCGTAGGCACTGAAGCTTTCTTT. Translation gives CASSRLGGVGTEAFF.

The J gene is TRBJ2-7, the V gene TRBV9; TRBD2 aligns across 8 bases. CDR1 is SGDLS and CDR2 is YYNGEE in the germline V gene. This CDR3 spans 14 amino acids. V was clipped by 4 bases and J by 5 bases; unmatched bases: 8. DNA of the CDR3: TGTGCCAGCAGCTTCCGGGAGGGGCTCGACGAGCAGTACTTC. Translating gives CASSFREGLDEQYF.

The chain couples TRBV10-2 to TRBJ2-3; tentatively, D is TRBD2 (7 bases). CDR3 length: 14 residues. V lost 7 bases and J 0 bases, leaving 11 bases between the germline ends. Germline V lookup: CDR1 WSHSY, CDR2 SAAADI. This chain's CDR3 is CASKGGLSTDTQYF. DNA for the CDR3: TGCGCCAGCAAGGGGGGGCTTAGCACAGATACGCAGTATTTT.

The CDR3 region is CASTNLGASDV. In DNA form, the CDR3 reads TGTGCCAGCACCAACCTGGGGGCTTCTGACGTC. The chain recombines TRBV7-9 with TRBJ2-7; possible D gene TRBD1, 6 bases. This CDR3 spans 11 amino acids. Germline CDR1 SEHNR, CDR2 FQNEAQ (reference sequence).

The chain links TRBV5-1 to TRBJ1-6; possible D gene TRBD1, 5 bases. The germline CDR1 and CDR2 sequences are SGHRS and YFSETQ. The ends were cut back, 6 bases at V and 10 bases at J, with 17 bases in the middle. The CDR3 loop spans 14 amino acids. CDR3 in amino acids: CASNRGREESPLHF. The CDR3 DNA is TGCGCCAGCAACCGGGGCCGAGAAGAATCACCCCTCCACTTT.

This sequence joins TRBV21-1 and TRBJ2-5; no DNA check was done on the table's D call, TRBD1. TRBV21-1 is a documented pseudogene. The CDR3 consists of 17 residues. CDR3 in DNA: TGTGCCAGCAGCGTCCCCCAGCAGGGGGCGGAACAAGAGACCCAGTACTTC. Residues: CASSVPQQGAEQETQYF.

There are a few counts of this clonotype. CDR3 protein: CSASGENTGELFF. The CDR3 DNA follows: TGCAGCGCGAGCGGGGAGAACACCGGGGAGCTGTTTTTT. The chain employs TRBV29-1 and TRBJ2-2; TRBD2 agrees at 7 bases. V trimming: 7 bases; J trimming: 1 base; junction bases outside the gene matches: 3. Germline loops: CDR1 SQVTM, CDR2 ANQGSEA. This CDR3 has 13 residues.

This clonotype was picked up a small number of times. The chain has TRBV7-2 and TRBJ2-7, with D possibly matching TRBD1 (6 bases). Trimming left V 4 bases short and J 0 bases short, with 13 bases between. Germline loops: CDR1 SGHTA, CDR2 FQGNSA. This CDR3 region has 15 residues. CDR3 protein: CASSSPDSLSYEQYF. For the CDR3, the DNA is TGTGCCAGCAGCTCCCCGGACAGCCTCTCCTACGAGCAGTACTTC.

This clonotype was detected only a few times. J is TRBJ2-3 and V is TRBV19; 8 nucleotides align to TRBD1. The ends lost 6 bases at V and 6 bases at J; junction bases unmatched: 5. The CDR3 is 13 amino acids. CDR1 and CDR2 from the germline V gene are LNHDA and SQIVND (reference sequence). The CDR3 DNA reads TGTGCCAGTAGAGACAGGGGATCGGATACGCAGTATTTT. It encodes CASRDRGSDTQYF.

A few counts support this clonotype. This rearrangement joins TRBV6-5 to TRBJ2-1; D assignment may be TRBD1 or TRBD2 (5 bases each). V gave up 4 bases and J gave up 6 bases, with 13 bases separating them. The CDR3 has 14 residues. Germline CDR1 MNHEY, CDR2 SVGAGI. The chain's CDR3 is CASSWDQRGNEQFF. DNA for the CDR3: TGTGCCAGCAGTTGGGACCAGAGGGGCAATGAGCAGTTCTTC.

The chain recombines TRBV7-2 with TRBJ2-5; no definite D call. Germline CDR1 and CDR2: SGHTA and FQGNSA. The CDR3 consists of 13 residues. V lost 2 bases and J lost 1, with 5 bases in between. Here the CDR3 reads CASSLSIQETQYF. In nucleotides, the CDR3 is TGTGCCAGCAGCTTAAGCATCCAAGAGACCCAGTACTTC. Looking up the rest from reference TRBV7-2 and TRBJ2-5 gives the full variable domain: GAGVSQSPSNKVTEKGKDVELRCDPISGHTALYWYRQSLGQGLEFLIYFQGNSAPDKSGLPSDRFSAERTGGSVSTLTIQRTQQEDSAVYLCASSLSIQETQYFGPGTRLLVL.

This clonotype was observed many times. The V gene is TRBV12-3 or TRBV12-4, the J gene TRBJ2-1; possible D gene TRBD2, 5 bases. Trimming cost V 8 bases and J 7 bases, with 15 bases left between them. This CDR3 is built from 13 residues. The chain's CDR3 is CASVRAMRNEQFF. The CDR3 DNA is TGTGCCAGCGTGAGGGCCATGCGAAATGAGCAGTTCTTC.

The chain employs TRBV6-2 or TRBV6-3 and TRBJ2-7; 8 bases are shared with TRBD1. V lost 8 bases, J lost 3 bases, and 6 bases stayed unmatched. Germline assignment: CDR1 MNHEY and CDR2 SVGEGT. The CDR3 is made up of 13 amino acids. CDR3 in DNA: TGTGCCAGCTGGATCGGACAGGGCTACGAGCAGTACTTC. Protein sequence: CASWIGQGYEQYF.

V is TRBV7-9 and J is TRBJ2-3; D is unresolved. The germline CDR1 and CDR2 sequences are SEHNR and FQNEAQ (reference sequence). The CDR3 length is 13 residues. V was trimmed by 4 bases and J by 6 bases, leaving 11 bases between them. For the CDR3, the DNA is TGTGCCAGCAGCTCCCCCAGAGCGGATACGCAGTATTTT. It yields the protein CASSSPRADTQYF.

J is TRBJ1-4 and V is TRBV20-1; TRBD1 is a possible D gene (5 bases). Germline values: CDR1 DFQATT, CDR2 SNEGSKA (reference sequence). This CDR3 spans 13 amino acids. Trimming removed 6 bases from V and 4 bases from J, with 12 bases in between. The chain's CDR3 is CSAAGTDNEKLFF. DNA of the CDR3: TGCAGTGCGGCCGGGACGGATAATGAAAAACTGTTTTTT.

The table lists this clonotype with a few counts. This sequence joins TRBV6-1 and TRBJ1-2; D unresolved. V lost 4 bases, J lost 8 bases, and 11 bases lay in between. Germline values: CDR1 MNHNS, CDR2 SASEGT. CDR3 size: 12 residues. CDR3 amino acids: CASSGPGGGYTF. The CDR3, as DNA: TGTGCCAGCAGTGGACCAGGCGGGGGCTACACCTTC.